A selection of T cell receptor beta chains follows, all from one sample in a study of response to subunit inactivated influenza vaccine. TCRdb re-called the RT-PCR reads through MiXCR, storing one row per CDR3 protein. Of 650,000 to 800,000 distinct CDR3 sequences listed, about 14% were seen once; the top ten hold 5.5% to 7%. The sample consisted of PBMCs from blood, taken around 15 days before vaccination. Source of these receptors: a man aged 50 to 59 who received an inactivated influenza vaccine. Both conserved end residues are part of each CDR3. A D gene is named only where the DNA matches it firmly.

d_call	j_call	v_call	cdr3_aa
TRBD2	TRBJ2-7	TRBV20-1	CSLTGTSDDSYEQYF
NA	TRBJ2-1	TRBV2	CASSTALELLEQFF
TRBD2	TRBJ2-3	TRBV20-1	CSASGLAGLTDTQYF
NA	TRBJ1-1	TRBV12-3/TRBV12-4	CASSPRFSVNTEAFF
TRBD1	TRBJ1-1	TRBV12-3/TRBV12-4	CASSLGTGVEAFF
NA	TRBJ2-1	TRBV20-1	CSARGGPFYNEQFF
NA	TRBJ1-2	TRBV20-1	CSARTVLYPNYGYTF
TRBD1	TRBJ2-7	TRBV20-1	CSARDQDRGRYEQYF
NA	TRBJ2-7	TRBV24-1	CCSARDASGVSYEQYF
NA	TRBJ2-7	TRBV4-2	CASSHGRGYEQYF
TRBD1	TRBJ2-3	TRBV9	CASSASGTVTDTQYF
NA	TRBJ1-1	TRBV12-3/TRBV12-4	CASSLRLNTEAFF
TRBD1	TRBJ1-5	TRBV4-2	CASSQVVRGPQPQHF
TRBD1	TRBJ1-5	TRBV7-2	CASSNQGALNQPQHF
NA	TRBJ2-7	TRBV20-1	CSAPDRRSSYEQYF
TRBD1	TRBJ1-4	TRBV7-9	CASSLNRGELFF
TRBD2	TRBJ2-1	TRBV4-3	CASSQDAQLAGGNEQFF
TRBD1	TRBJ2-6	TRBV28	CASRDRTGLSGSGANVLTF
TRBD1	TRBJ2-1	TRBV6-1	CASRRQGNSYNEQFF
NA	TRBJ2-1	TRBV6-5	CASSYSGRSSYNEQFF
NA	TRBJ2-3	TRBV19	CASSSAGGTDTQYF
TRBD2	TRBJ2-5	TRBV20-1	CSARDSTSGRPQYF
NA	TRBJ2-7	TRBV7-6	CASSLGSGPYEQYF
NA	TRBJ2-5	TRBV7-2	CASSLAGGIQETQYF
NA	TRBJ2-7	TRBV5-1	CASSGDTSSYEQYF
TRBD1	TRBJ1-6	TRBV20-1	CSASHRGNSPLHF
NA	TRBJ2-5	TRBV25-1	CASSEFGGLETQYF
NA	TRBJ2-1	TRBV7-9	CASSLGFDGSGSDEQFF
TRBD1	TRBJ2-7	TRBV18	CASSPGETGSYEQYF
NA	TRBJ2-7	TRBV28	CATSRASYEQYF
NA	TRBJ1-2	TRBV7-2	CASSFPFRDYGYTF
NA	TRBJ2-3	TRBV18	CASSPLPDWGTDTQYF
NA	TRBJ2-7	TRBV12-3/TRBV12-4	CASSFTLSNEQYF
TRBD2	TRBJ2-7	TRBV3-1	CASTRGGRSSYEQYF
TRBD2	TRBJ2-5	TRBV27	CASSRTPGTSQYF
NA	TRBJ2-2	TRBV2	CASRPGMANTGELFF
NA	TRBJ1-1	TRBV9	CASSGLGTKGPGKAFF
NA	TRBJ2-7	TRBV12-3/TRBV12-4	CASGYNRARNEQYF
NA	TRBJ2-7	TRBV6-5	CASSYDWVEQYF
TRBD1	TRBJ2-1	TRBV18	CASSRDRGDYEQFF
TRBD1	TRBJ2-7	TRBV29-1	CSVEDEGQVFREQYF
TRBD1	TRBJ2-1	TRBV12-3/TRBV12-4	CASSSFSQGLIEQFF
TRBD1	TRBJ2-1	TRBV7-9	CASSWTGDNEQFF
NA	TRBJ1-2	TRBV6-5	CASSYSSDSWGYTF
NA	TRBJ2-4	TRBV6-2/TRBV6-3	CASSYSAALNIQYF
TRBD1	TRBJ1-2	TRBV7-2	CASSFRQGAGYTF
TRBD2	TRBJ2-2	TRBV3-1	CASSQLAGAGELFF
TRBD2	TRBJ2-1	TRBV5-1	CASSLAAGGPGTSSYNEQFF
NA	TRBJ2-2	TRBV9	CASSPRWGLNTGELFF
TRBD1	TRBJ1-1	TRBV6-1	CASSLDREWAEAFF
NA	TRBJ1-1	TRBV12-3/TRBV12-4	CASSLGWHAEAFF
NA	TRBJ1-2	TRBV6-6	CASNAGKYGYTF
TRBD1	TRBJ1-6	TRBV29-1	CSVRDRGSANSPLHF
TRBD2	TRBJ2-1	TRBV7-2	CASSVYSGGMNEQFF